What follows are 10 T cell receptor beta chains derived from one specimen sequenced in a study of blood T cell repertoires in COVID-19. The table came from immunoSEQ multiplex PCR; TCRdb's copy has only in-frame clones and leaves some out. Of 200,000 to 300,000 clones in the sample, roughly 80% were seen once. Sequencing was performed on peripheral blood. These receptors were obtained from a woman of 80 years or more with acute or convalescent COVID-19.

The table lists this clone with a count of one. V usage is TRBV24-1 and J usage is TRBJ2-3; 9 positions match TRBD1. The V gene's germline CDR1 is KGHDR and CDR2 SFDVKD. This CDR3 region has 18 residues. The V and J ends lost 2 bases and 2 bases, in that order; junction bases with no gene match: 10. The CDR3 DNA reads as TGTGCCACCAGTGATTCCGCTCGGACAGGGGCCAACACAGATACGCAGTATTTT. Translation gives CATSDSARTGANTDTQYF.

This sequence joins TRBV24-1 and TRBJ2-7; 8 bases map to TRBD1. Germline V lookup: CDR1 KGHDR, CDR2 SFDVKD. The ends lost 2 bases at V and 7 bases at J; junction bases unmatched: 9. The CDR3 sequence is 15 residues long. Here the CDR3 reads CATSDSSRGLEEQYF. The CDR3 bases are TGTGCCACCAGTGATTCCTCCAGGGGGCTGGAGGAGCAGTACTTC.

J is TRBJ2-3 and V is TRBV5-5; D might be TRBD2 (6 bases). This CDR3 contains 14 residues. Trimming shortened V by 2 bases and J by 4 bases, and 11 bases separated the two germline ends. CDR1 is SGHKS and CDR2 is YYEKEE in the germline V gene (reference sequence). The CDR3 reads CASSFRGVADTQYF. The CDR3 DNA is TGTGCCAGCAGCTTTCGCGGGGTCGCAGATACGCAGTATTTT.

In this sample, this clone turned up a few times. The rearrangement links TRBV6-1 to TRBJ1-6; D possibly corresponds to TRBD1 (5 bases). Trimming pared 2 bases from V and 11 bases from J, leaving 16 bases between. Looked up from germline, CDR1 is MNHNS and CDR2 is SASEGT. This CDR3 contains 15 residues. The CDR3 here is CASSELGQGDPPLHF. CDR3 nucleotide sequence: TGTGCCAGCAGTGAACTGGGGCAGGGTGACCCACCCCTCCACTTT.

J is TRBJ1-4 and V is TRBV28; D might be TRBD1 (6 bases). The CDR3 extends over 14 amino acids. Per germline, CDR1 MDHEN and CDR2 SYDVKM. V was trimmed by 4 bases and J by 2 bases, leaving 8 bases between them. For the CDR3, the DNA is TGTGCCAGCAGTTACCAGGGGACTAATGAAAAACTGTTTTTT. Translating it yields CASSYQGTNEKLFF.

To note about this clone: The junction and the germline gene differ at one end; a read error may be behind it. The chain uses TRBV20-1 and TRBJ2-3; D remains ambiguous. CDR3 length: 8 residues. Germline V gene sequence: CDR1 DFQATT, CDR2 SNEGSKA (reference sequence). The CDR3: CSAGLTPF. CDR3 DNA: TGCAGTGCTGGCCTCACCCCTTTT.

V and J are TRBV24-1 and TRBJ1-3; D might be TRBD1 (6 bases). CDR1 is KGHDR and CDR2 is SFDVKD in the germline V gene. V was pared by 12 bases and J by 1 base, with 30 bases between. The CDR3 is 19 amino acids. CDR3 amino acids: CAPKTDRSFLGRSGNTIYF. The CDR3, as DNA: TGTGCCCCCAAAACCGACAGGTCCTTCCTAGGTCGGTCTGGAAACACCATATATTTT.

In its sample, this clone was seen once. The V gene is TRBV19, the J gene TRBJ1-5; the D gene is possibly TRBD1 (6 bases). The CDR3 consists of 16 residues. V lost 3 bases and J lost 5, with 17 bases in between. The germline CDR1 and CDR2 sequences are LNHDA and SQIVND (reference sequence). CDR3 residues: CASSISQGGVDQPQHF. CDR3 nucleotide sequence: TGTGCCAGTAGTATCTCACAGGGAGGGGTTGATCAGCCCCAGCATTTT.

This chain joins TRBV5-1 and TRBJ1-1; D is ambiguous. The length of the CDR3 is 13 residues. The germline V gene has CDR1 SGHRS and CDR2 YFSETQ. Trimming removed 4 bases from V and 1 base from J, with 8 bases in between. The CDR3 DNA follows: TGCGCCAGCAGCGTAACAGAGAACACTGAAGCTTTCTTT. Protein product: CASSVTENTEAFF.

The CDR3 protein is CASSLSGGAAGELFF. The CDR3 region has the DNA TGTGCCAGCAGCTTGAGCGGGGGGGCCGCCGGGGAGCTGTTTTTT. The chain employs TRBV5-5 and TRBJ2-2; 10 bases are shared with TRBD2. The junction had 3 bases not matched to a gene; V was cut back by 1 base and J by 6 bases. The CDR3 extends over 15 amino acids. Germline V gene data show CDR1 as SGHKS and CDR2 as YYEKEE (reference sequence).